This T cell receptor beta chain was captured in a study of T cells in Graves' hyperthyroidism and ophthalmopathy. The PBMCs had their origin in around 10 ml of fresh peripheral blood. Amplification of TCR beta CDR3 regions used RNA as the template. HTBI primers were employed in a first-round RT-PCR of the TCR CDR3. Each CDR3 protein gets one entry after TCRdb re-called the multiplex PCR reads with MiXCR. Found here are 700,000 to 850,000 distinct CDR3 sequences, roughly 32% of them singletons; the top ten hold approximately 31%. This clonotype was detected ten times or more. V dropped 5 bases and J dropped 0 bases, with 13 bases sitting between them. Germline CDR1 is SEHNR and CDR2 is FQNEAQ (reference sequence). The CDR3 has 15 amino acids.

The material sequenced was blood. The receptor's source is a woman in her thirties or forties with Graves' hyperthyroidism. The V and J genes are TRBV7-9 and TRBJ2-5, with a tentative D call TRBD2 (6 bases). In DNA form, the CDR3 reads TGTGCCAGCAGCGCGGGACCCCAGTACCAAGAGACCCAGTACTTC. Translated: CASSAGPQYQETQYF.